This T cell receptor beta chain stems from a study of blood T cell repertoires in COVID-19. Study at large: Researchers got acute and convalescent COVID-19 samples from the United States, Italy and Spain.

This clone was recorded once. This CDR3 is 12 amino acids long. The V and J ends lost 4 bases and 4 bases respectively, with 6 bases between them. Profiled with immunoSEQ multiplex PCR; TCRdb holds only in-frame clones, not every one. The sample records approximately 150,000 clones, approximately 91% being singletons. The chain is built from TRBV12-3 or TRBV12-4 and TRBJ2-3; no clear D gene. The receptor comes from a man between 65 and 85 years old with acute or convalescent COVID-19. Sequencing used peripheral blood. CDR3 residues: CASSSSADTQYF. The CDR3 DNA sequence: TGTGCCAGCAGTTCCTCGGCAGATACGCAGTATTTT.